One and the same sample provided the 13 T cell receptor beta chains below, sequenced in a study of T cells in localized non-small cell lung cancer. TCRdb keeps only in-frame clones here, not all; method: immunoSEQ multiplex PCR. The sample holds 75,000 to 95,000 clones, around three quarters seen once. The sequences come from PBMCs, collected before any cancer treatment. Every receptor here comes from a man between 40 and 70 years old with stage II squamous cell lung carcinoma.

The CDR3 region has the DNA TGCGCCAGCAGCCGGGACCTTAATTCACCCCTCCACTTT. As protein: CASSRDLNSPLHF. The chain has TRBV5-1 and TRBJ1-6; maybe TRBD1 (5 bases). Trimming shortened V by 4 bases and J by 6 bases, and 8 bases separated the two germline ends. CDR1 is SGHRS and CDR2 is YFSETQ in the germline V gene. The CDR3 spans 13 residues.

This sequence joins TRBV7-9 and TRBJ2-1; D not resolved. V gave up 0 bases and J gave up 0 bases, with 6 bases separating them. The CDR3 is 15 residues long. CDR1 is SEHNR and CDR2 is FQNEAQ in the germline V gene (reference sequence). The chain's CDR3 is CASSLADLSYNEQFF. DNA for the CDR3: TGTGCCAGCAGCTTAGCGGACCTCTCCTACAATGAGCAGTTCTTC. Drawing the rest from reference TRBV7-9 and TRBJ2-1, the complete variable domain is DTGVSQNPRHKITKRGQNVTFRCDPISEHNRLYWYRQTLGQGPEFLTYFQNEAQLEKSRLLSDRFSAERPKGSFSTLEIQRTEQGDSAMYLCASSLADLSYNEQFFGPGTRLTVL.

V and J are TRBV6-6 and TRBJ1-2, with 7 bases identical to TRBD1. The CDR3 totals 15 residues. Trimming at V came to 5 bases and at J to 2 bases, leaving 8 bases not matched to a gene. Germline-derived CDR1 and CDR2 are MNHNY and SVGAGI (reference sequence). CDR3 DNA: TGTGCCAGCAGTGGAACAGGGGCGTCGAACTATGGCTACACCTTC. Translating it yields CASSGTGASNYGYTF.

This clone was observed a handful of times. This chain connects TRBV6-6 to TRBJ2-5; D call uncertain. The V end lost 2 bases, the J end lost 5 bases, and 3 bases lay between the germline ends. The CDR3 runs 11 residues. The germline V gene has CDR1 MNHNY and CDR2 SVGAGI (reference sequence). The CDR3 reads CASSYGETQYF. In DNA form, the CDR3 reads TGTGCCAGCAGTTACGGGGAGACCCAGTACTTC.

The rearrangement joins TRBV27 to TRBJ2-7, with 9 bases fitting TRBD2. Germline CDR1 and CDR2: MNHEY and SMNVEV (reference sequence). Germline trimming cut 0 bases from V and 1 base from J; bases unmatched to any gene: 4. The length of the CDR3 is 16 residues. Here the CDR3 reads CASSLSLAGQSYEQYF. CDR3 nucleotide sequence: TGTGCCAGCAGTTTATCCCTAGCGGGACAGTCCTACGAGCAGTACTTC.

V and J are TRBV21-1 and TRBJ2-7; TRBD2 reflects the table's D call only, with no check against the DNA. TRBV21-1 is labeled a pseudogene. CDR3 size: 13 residues. The CDR3 DNA reads TGTGCCAGCAGCAAACCCCCTGAGGACGAGCAGTACTTC. As protein: CASSKPPEDEQYF.

This chain uses TRBV2 with TRBJ2-5; D is undetermined. This CDR3 spans 15 amino acids. Deletions cut 0 bases from V and 4 bases from J, with 12 bases between. CDR1 is SNHLY, CDR2 FYNNEI, per germline. The CDR3 protein is CASSEALGVSETQYF. Here the CDR3 DNA reads TGTGCCAGCAGTGAAGCGCTTGGGGTTTCAGAGACCCAGTACTTC. The entire variable domain, with the rest obtained from reference TRBV2 and TRBJ2-5, is as follows: EPEVTQTPSHQVTQMGQEVILRCVPISNHLYFYWYRQILGQKVEFLVSFYNNEISEKSEIFDDQFSVERPDGSNFTLKIRSTKLEDSAMYFCASSEALGVSETQYFGPGTRLLVL.

The chain employs TRBV28 and TRBJ2-7, with D uncertain. Germline loops: CDR1 MDHEN, CDR2 SYDVKM. Trimming took off 2 bases at V and 3 bases at J, with 11 bases between the two ends. The CDR3 covers 14 residues. CDR3 region: CASSLSNTVYEQYF. The DNA for the CDR3 is TGTGCCAGCAGTTTAAGCAACACCGTCTACGAGCAGTACTTC. Looking up the rest from reference TRBV28 and TRBJ2-7 gives the full variable domain: DVKVTQSSRYLVKRTGEKVFLECVQDMDHENMFWYRQDPGLGLRLIYFSYDVKMKEKGDIPEGYSVSREKKERFSLILESASTNQTSMYLCASSLSNTVYEQYFGPGTRLTVT.

The chain is built from TRBV5-1 and TRBJ2-3; TRBD2 agrees at 12 bases. Germline lookup yields CDR1 SGHRS and CDR2 YFSETQ. The CDR3 runs to 15 residues. V trimming: 4 bases; J trimming: 4 bases; junction bases outside the gene matches: 4. DNA for the CDR3: TGCGCCAGCAGCACCGGGACTAGCGGGCCAGATACGCAGTATTTT. Translating it yields CASSTGTSGPDTQYF.

The V call is TRBV6-5, the J call TRBJ2-7, with 7 bases matching TRBD2. This CDR3 is 14 amino acids long. Trimming at V came to 6 bases and at J to 5 bases, leaving 10 bases not matched to a gene. Germline CDR1 MNHEY, CDR2 SVGAGI. The CDR3 DNA sequence: TGTGCCAGCAGCCCCGCCCGGACTAGAAACGAGCAGTACTTC. Protein sequence: CASSPARTRNEQYF.

This clone was seen a handful of times. The chain carries TRBV5-1 and TRBJ1-2; TRBD1 matches at 7 bases. The germline V gene has CDR1 SGHRS and CDR2 YFSETQ. Trimming cost V 1 base and J 3 bases; bases outside gene matches: 3. The CDR3 is 14 residues long. CDR3 coding DNA: TGCGCCAGCAGCTTGCAGGGGGGCGACTATGGCTACACCTTC. It encodes CASSLQGGDYGYTF.

This chain joins TRBV5-4 and TRBJ2-7, with a weak D call TRBD2 (6 bases). This CDR3 region has 13 residues. V was cut by 0 bases and J by 7 bases, with 11 bases left in between. CDR1 and CDR2 from the germline V gene are SGHNT and YYREEE (reference sequence). CDR3 sequence reads: CASSLAGGNEQYF. The CDR3 bases are TGTGCCAGCAGCTTGGCCGGGGGAAATGAGCAGTACTTC.

The chain has TRBV9 and TRBJ1-3, with D maybe TRBD1 (5 bases). In germline, CDR1 is SGDLS, CDR2 YYNGEE. V was cut by 4 bases and J by 4 bases, with 15 bases left in between. The CDR3 runs 15 residues. CDR3: CASSPPGSRGNTIYF. As DNA, the CDR3 is TGTGCCAGCAGCCCGCCAGGGTCAAGAGGAAACACCATATATTTT. Filled out from reference TRBV9 and TRBJ1-3, the complete variable domain reads DSGVTQTPKHLITATGQRVTLRCSPRSGDLSVYWYQQSLDQGLQFLIQYYNGEERAKGNILERFSAQQFPDLHSELNLSSLELGDSALYFCASSPPGSRGNTIYFGEGSWLTVV.